The sequence of this TCR beta chain was determined in a study of graft-versus-host responses after intestinal transplantation. This clone was seen more than once but under ten times. Here immunoSEQ multiplex PCR was the method, and the copy in TCRdb shows in-frame clones only, minus some. The sample lists about 9,700 clones, under 35% occurring once. This CDR3 has 14 amino acids. V was shortened by 4 bases and J by 8 bases, with 18 bases between the two germline ends. Per the germline V gene, CDR1 is SGHNT and CDR2 is YYREEE (reference sequence). Sequencing used alloreactive CD4+ T cells from a mixed lymphocyte reaction culture, obtained before transplantation. Stated subset: CFSE-low proliferating T cells sorted from roughly 6-day pre-transplant mixed lymphocyte reaction (GvH or HvG direction). The rearrangement uses TRBV5-4 and TRBJ1-1, with a tentative D call TRBD1 (5 bases). The sequence was obtained from a human patient who was an organ donor for intestinal transplantation. For the CDR3, the DNA is TGTGCCAGCAGCCAAGATCATTCCCACAGGGAAGCTTTCTTT. As protein: CASSQDHSHREAFF.